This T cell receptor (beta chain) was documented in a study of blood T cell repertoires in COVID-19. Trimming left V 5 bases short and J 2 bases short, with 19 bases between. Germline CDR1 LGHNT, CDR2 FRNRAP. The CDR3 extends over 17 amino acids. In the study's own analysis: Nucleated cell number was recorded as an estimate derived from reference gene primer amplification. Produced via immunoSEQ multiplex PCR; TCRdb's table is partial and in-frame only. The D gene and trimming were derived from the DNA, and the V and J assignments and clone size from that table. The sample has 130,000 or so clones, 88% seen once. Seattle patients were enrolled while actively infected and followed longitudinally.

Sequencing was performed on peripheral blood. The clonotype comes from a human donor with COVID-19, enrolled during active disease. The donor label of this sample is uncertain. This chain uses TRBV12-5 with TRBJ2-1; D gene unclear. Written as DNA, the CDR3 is TGTGCTAGTGGTACTTTACCCGACGGCGGCACCTACAATGAGCAGTTCTTC. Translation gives CASGTLPDGGTYNEQFF.